This is a list of T cell receptor beta chains from one sample in a study of T cell changes during pregnancy in multiple sclerosis. Generated by immunoSEQ multiplex PCR, the TCRdb table keeps only in-frame clones and is missing some. The sample has fewer than 100,000 clones; around 91% are singletons. The sample was peripheral blood, taken before pregnancy. These receptor sequences come from a female donor with multiple sclerosis, enrolled in a pregnancy study. CDR3s include the opening cysteine and the closing phenylalanine or tryptophan. The order of the fields is CDR3 DNA, CDR3 protein, J gene, clone size, V gene, D gene. The D gene is left open where the match is weak. Only some rows state a clone size, as once, few, many or a class for expanded clones.

cdr3_nt: TGTGCCAGCAGTGAATGGGACAGTACCTACGAGCAGTACTTC; cdr3_aa: CASSEWDSTYEQYF; j_call: TRBJ2-7; clone_size: -; v_call: TRBV6-1; d_call: TRBD1
cdr3_nt: TGTGCCAGCAGTTACCTCGCAGGGGACTACGAGCAGTACTTC; cdr3_aa: CASSYLAGDYEQYF; j_call: TRBJ2-7; clone_size: -; v_call: TRBV6-6; d_call: -
cdr3_nt: TGCAGCGTTGAAAGTTGGGGGCAGAATGATGGCTACACCTTC; cdr3_aa: CSVESWGQNDGYTF; j_call: TRBJ1-2; clone_size: -; v_call: TRBV29-1; d_call: -
cdr3_nt: TGTGCCAGCAGCAAGGGACAGGGCTTATACGAGCAGTACTTC; cdr3_aa: CASSKGQGLYEQYF; j_call: TRBJ2-7; clone_size: -; v_call: TRBV6-6; d_call: TRBD1
cdr3_nt: TGTGCCAGCAGCCGCCGGCTGGGCACAGTATACGAGCAGTACTTC; cdr3_aa: CASSRRLGTVYEQYF; j_call: TRBJ2-7; clone_size: -; v_call: TRBV5-4; d_call: -
cdr3_nt: TGTGCCAGCAGCCAGACAGGGTTCTATGGCTACACCTTC; cdr3_aa: CASSQTGFYGYTF; j_call: TRBJ1-2; clone_size: -; v_call: TRBV5-4; d_call: TRBD1
cdr3_nt: TGTGCCAGCTTGGACAGTTACAATGAGCAGTTCTTC; cdr3_aa: CASLDSYNEQFF; j_call: TRBJ2-1; clone_size: -; v_call: TRBV28; d_call: -
cdr3_nt: TGTGCCAGCTCACCACCGCGGGGCGCTTCCTTCAATGAGCAGTTCTTC; cdr3_aa: CASSPPRGASFNEQFF; j_call: TRBJ2-1; clone_size: once; v_call: TRBV18; d_call: -
cdr3_nt: TGTGCCCGCAAGGGAGGGGCTCTGTGGGGCTACACCTTC; cdr3_aa: CARKGGALWGYTF; j_call: TRBJ1-2; clone_size: few; v_call: TRBV27; d_call: -
cdr3_nt: TGCGCCAGCAGACAGCTTTTGAACACTGAAGCTTTCTTT; cdr3_aa: CASRQLLNTEAFF; j_call: TRBJ1-1; clone_size: -; v_call: TRBV10-2; d_call: -
cdr3_nt: TGTGCCAGTGGGACAAGCTCCTACAATGAGCAGTTCTTC; cdr3_aa: CASGTSSYNEQFF; j_call: TRBJ2-1; clone_size: -; v_call: TRBV5-4; d_call: -
cdr3_nt: TGTGCCTTTACTAGCGGGGGGATTGGCGAGCAGTACTTC; cdr3_aa: CAFTSGGIGEQYF; j_call: TRBJ2-7; clone_size: -; v_call: TRBV30; d_call: TRBD2
cdr3_nt: TGTGCCAGCAGCCCCGAAGCGTACTATGGCTACACCTTC; cdr3_aa: CASSPEAYYGYTF; j_call: TRBJ1-2; clone_size: few; v_call: TRBV7-9; d_call: -
cdr3_nt: TGTGCATTTGGAAGACAGATCTATGGCTACACCTTC; cdr3_aa: CAFGRQIYGYTF; j_call: TRBJ1-2; clone_size: -; v_call: TRBV30; d_call: -
cdr3_nt: TGTGCCAGCAGCGTGTCTCAAGTGGCGGATCAAGAGACCCAGTACTTC; cdr3_aa: CASSVSQVADQETQYF; j_call: TRBJ2-5; clone_size: -; v_call: TRBV9; d_call: -
cdr3_nt: TGTGCCAGCAGCTTAGAGCCGACTAGCGGGGGGTGGGGAGAGACCCAGTACTTC; cdr3_aa: CASSLEPTSGGWGETQYF; j_call: TRBJ2-5; clone_size: -; v_call: TRBV7-2; d_call: TRBD2
cdr3_nt: TGTGCCAGTTCTGCGGGAGCCGACTCCTACAATGAGCAGTTCTTC; cdr3_aa: CASSAGADSYNEQFF; j_call: TRBJ2-1; clone_size: -; v_call: TRBV5-4; d_call: TRBD2
cdr3_nt: TGCGCCAGCAGGAGGGTTCAGGGGGTCTCTGAAGCTTTCTTT; cdr3_aa: CASRRVQGVSEAFF; j_call: TRBJ1-1; clone_size: -; v_call: TRBV5-1; d_call: TRBD1